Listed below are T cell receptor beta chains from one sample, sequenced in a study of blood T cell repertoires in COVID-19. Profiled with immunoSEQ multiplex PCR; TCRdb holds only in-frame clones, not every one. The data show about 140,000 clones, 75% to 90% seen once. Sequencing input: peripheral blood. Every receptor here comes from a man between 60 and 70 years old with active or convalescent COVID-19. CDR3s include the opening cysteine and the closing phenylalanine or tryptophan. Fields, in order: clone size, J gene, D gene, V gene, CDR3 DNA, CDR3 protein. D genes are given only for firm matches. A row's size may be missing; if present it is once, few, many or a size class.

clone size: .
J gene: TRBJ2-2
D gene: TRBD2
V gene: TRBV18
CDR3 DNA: TGTGCCAGCTCACCTCCGGGGGGGACAAGATCATCGGGCGGGGAGCTGTTTTTT
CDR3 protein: CASSPPGGTRSSGGELFF

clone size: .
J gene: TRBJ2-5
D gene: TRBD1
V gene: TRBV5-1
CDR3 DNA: TGCGCCAGCAGCGTGGGACAGCCTCAAGAGACCCAGTACTTC
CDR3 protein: CASSVGQPQETQYF

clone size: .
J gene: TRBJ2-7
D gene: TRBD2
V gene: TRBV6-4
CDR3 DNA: TGTGCCACCTATAGCGGGTTTTGCTCCTACGAGCAGTACTTC
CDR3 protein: CATYSGFCSYEQYF

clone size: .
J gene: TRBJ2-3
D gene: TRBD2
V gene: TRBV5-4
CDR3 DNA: TGTGCCAGCAGCTCCAGCGGGAGGGCAGATACGCAGTATTTT
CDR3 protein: CASSSSGRADTQYF

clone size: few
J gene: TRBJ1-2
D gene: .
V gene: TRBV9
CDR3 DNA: TGTGCCAGCAGCGTAGCTTCCCAGGTTGGGGGCTACACCTTC
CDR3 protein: CASSVASQVGGYTF

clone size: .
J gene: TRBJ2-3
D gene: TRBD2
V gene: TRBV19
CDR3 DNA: TGTGCCAGTAGGGAAACTAGCGCGACAGATACGCAGTATTTT
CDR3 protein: CASRETSATDTQYF

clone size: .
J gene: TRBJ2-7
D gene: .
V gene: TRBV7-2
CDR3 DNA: TGTGCCAGCAGCCCTCCAGACTCCTACGAGCAGTACTTC
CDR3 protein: CASSPPDSYEQYF

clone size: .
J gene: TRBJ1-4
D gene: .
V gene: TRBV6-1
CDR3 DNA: TGTGCCAGCAGTGTGAGGGTTGGCTCAACTAATGAAAAACTGTTTTTT
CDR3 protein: CASSVRVGSTNEKLFF

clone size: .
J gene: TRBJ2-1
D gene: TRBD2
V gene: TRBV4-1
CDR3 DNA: TGCGCCAGCAGCCTCCCGACCCGGACTAGAACTGAGCAGTTCTTC
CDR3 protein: CASSLPTRTRTEQFF

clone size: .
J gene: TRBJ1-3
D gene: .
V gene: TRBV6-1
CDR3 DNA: TGTGCCAGCAGTGGCCACCCGAGGGTGACCTCTGGAAACACCATATATTTT
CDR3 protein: CASSGHPRVTSGNTIYF

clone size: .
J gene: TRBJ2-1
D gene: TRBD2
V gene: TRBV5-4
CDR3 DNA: TGTGCCAGCAGCCGCACTAGCGGCAATGAGCAGTTCTTC
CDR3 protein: CASSRTSGNEQFF

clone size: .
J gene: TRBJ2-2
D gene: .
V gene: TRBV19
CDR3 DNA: TGTGCCAGTCGTTTCCACACCGGGGAGCTGTTTTTT
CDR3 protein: CASRFHTGELFF

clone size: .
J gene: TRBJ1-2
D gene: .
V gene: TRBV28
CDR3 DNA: TGTGCCAGCCAATCGGAGACCTCGGTAGACTATGGCTACACCTTC
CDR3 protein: CASQSETSVDYGYTF

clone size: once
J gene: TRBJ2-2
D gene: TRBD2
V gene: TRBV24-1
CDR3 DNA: TGTGCCACCAGTGATGTTTTAGCGGGAGGGTACACCGGGGAGCTGTTTTTT
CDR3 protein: CATSDVLAGGYTGELFF

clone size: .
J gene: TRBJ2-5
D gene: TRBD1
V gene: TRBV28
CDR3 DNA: TGTGCCAGCAGTTTGGCAGGGGGCGGGCAAGAGACCCAGTACTTC
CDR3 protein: CASSLAGGGQETQYF

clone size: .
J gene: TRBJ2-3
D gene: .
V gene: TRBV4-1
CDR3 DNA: TGCGCCAGCAGCCAACGACTGGAGAGGTCGGCAGATACGCAGTATTTT
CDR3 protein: CASSQRLERSADTQYF

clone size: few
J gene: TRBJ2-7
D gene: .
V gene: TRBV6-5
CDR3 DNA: TGTGCCAGCAGCTACCGGCCACGGGGCTACGAGCAGTACTTC
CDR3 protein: CASSYRPRGYEQYF

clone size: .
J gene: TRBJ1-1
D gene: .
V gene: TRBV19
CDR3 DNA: TGTGCCAGTTCACTAATTGGCGGCGGAGCTTTCTTT
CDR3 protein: CASSLIGGGAFF

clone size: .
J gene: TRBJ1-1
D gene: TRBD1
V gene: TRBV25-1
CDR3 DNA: TGTGCCAGCAGAAGGACAGGGAGGGTCACTGAAGCTTTCTTT
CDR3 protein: CASRRTGRVTEAFF

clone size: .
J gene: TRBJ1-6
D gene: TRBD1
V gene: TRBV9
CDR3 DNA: TGTGCCAGCAGCGTGGACAGGGTGATGAATAATTCACCCCTCCACTTT
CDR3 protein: CASSVDRVMNNSPLHF

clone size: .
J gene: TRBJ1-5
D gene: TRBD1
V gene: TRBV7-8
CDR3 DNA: TGTGCCAGCAGCCTATACAGGGGTGGCAATCAGCCCCAGCATTTT
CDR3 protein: CASSLYRGGNQPQHF

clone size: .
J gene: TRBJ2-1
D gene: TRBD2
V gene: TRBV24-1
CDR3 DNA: TGTGCCACCAGTGAGAGGTCTAGCGGCTACAATGAGCAGTTCTTC
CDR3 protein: CATSERSSGYNEQFF

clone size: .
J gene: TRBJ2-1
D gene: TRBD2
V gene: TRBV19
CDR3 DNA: TGTGCCAGCCGACGGCTAGCGGGAGGGTTCAATGAGCAGTTCTTC
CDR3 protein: CASRRLAGGFNEQFF

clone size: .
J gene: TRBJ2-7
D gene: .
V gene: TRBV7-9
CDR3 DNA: TGTGCCAGCAGACCCCCCGGCAGGGGACCCTACGAGCAGTACTTC
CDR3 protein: CASRPPGRGPYEQYF

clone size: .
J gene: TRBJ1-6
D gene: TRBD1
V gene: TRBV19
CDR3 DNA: TGTGCCAGTAGTCTTGACAGGGGGAACTCACCCCTCCACTTT
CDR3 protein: CASSLDRGNSPLHF

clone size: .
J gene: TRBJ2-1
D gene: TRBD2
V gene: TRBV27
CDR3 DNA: TGTGCCAGCAGTTCCCTCCTAGCGGGAGTTTACAATGAGCAGTTCTTC
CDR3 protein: CASSSLLAGVYNEQFF

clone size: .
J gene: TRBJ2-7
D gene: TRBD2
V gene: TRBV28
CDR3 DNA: TGTGCCAGCTTAGCGGGAAGCTCCTACGAGCAGTACTTC
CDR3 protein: CASLAGSSYEQYF

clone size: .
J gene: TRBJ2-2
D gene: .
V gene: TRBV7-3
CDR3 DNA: TGTGCCAGCAGCCCCCAGCGGGCCAGAAACACCGGGGAGCTGTTTTTT
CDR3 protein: CASSPQRARNTGELFF

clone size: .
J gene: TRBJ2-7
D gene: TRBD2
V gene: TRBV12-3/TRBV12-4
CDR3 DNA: TGTGCCAGCAGTTTATCGGGCGGGAGCGAGCAGTACTTC
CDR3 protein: CASSLSGGSEQYF

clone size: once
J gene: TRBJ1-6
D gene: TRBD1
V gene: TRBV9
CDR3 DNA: TGTGCCAGCAGCCCACGGACAGGACCCAATTCACCCCTCCACTTT
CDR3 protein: CASSPRTGPNSPLHF

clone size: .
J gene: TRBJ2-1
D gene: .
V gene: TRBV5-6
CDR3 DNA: TGTGCCAGCAGCTTGGTTCGGTTCTACAATGAGCAGTTCTTC
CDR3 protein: CASSLVRFYNEQFF

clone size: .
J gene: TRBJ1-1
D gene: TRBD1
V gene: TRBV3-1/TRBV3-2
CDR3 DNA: TGTGCCAGCAGCCAAACCGACAGGGACGCTGAAGCTTTCTTT
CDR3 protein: CASSQTDRDAEAFF